This TCR beta chain stems from a study of T-cell memory formation after mild COVID-19. This CDR3 contains 16 residues. Germline V CDR1 and CDR2: SEHNR, FQNEAQ (reference sequence). J was trimmed by 2 bases and V by 5 bases; bases with no gene match: 11. Study-level points and caveats: Cross-reactive memory apparently joined, as some responding clones appeared in pre-infection memory. The main location of contracting CD4+ clones was CM and EM, and that of contracting CD8+ clones was EMRA.

5'RACE with constant-segment primers yielded barcoded, UMI-tagged TCR alpha and TCR beta cDNA libraries. One entry per CDR3 protein results from TCRdb running MiXCR on the 5' RACE reads. In the table there are around 450,000 distinct CDR3 sequences, 20% to 25% of which are singletons. This clonotype was observed a handful of times. What it binds is not known. This rearrangement joins TRBV7-9 to TRBJ2-7, with TRBD2 matching over 8 bases. Sample: PBMCs or a T cell subset sorted from them (not recorded which). The clonotype comes from an adult woman who had mild COVID-19 (a few samples of this study predate the infection). Cell type and time point are not known. CDR3 protein: CASSLLAAGVTYEQYF. Written as DNA, the CDR3 is TGTGCCAGCAGCCTCTTGGCAGCGGGGGTTACCTACGAGCAGTACTTC. Complete variable domain (other parts from reference TRBV7-9 and TRBJ2-7): DTGVSQNPRHKITKRGQNVTFRCDPISEHNRLYWYRQTLGQGPEFLTYFQNEAQLEKSRLLSDRFSAERPKGSFSTLEIQRTEQGDSAMYLCASSLLAAGVTYEQYFGPGTRLTVT.